This TCR beta chain was sequenced for a study of shared clonotypes between healthy human individuals. For this clone: As yet, its antigen is unknown.

Study-level findings and limits: Sharing across four donors was seen in roughly 5% of naive CD4 clonotypes. Sequencing depth was predicted to influence how clonotypes are shared among donors.

V was shortened by 4 bases and J by 6 bases, with 16 bases between the two germline ends. Germline V CDR1 and CDR2: SGHTS, YDEGEE. The CDR3 length is 15 residues. The data were produced by immunoSEQ multiplex PCR, yet TCRdb's version contains in-frame clones alone and is incomplete. The sample has some 600,000 clones, about 95% seen once. The naive CD8 subset, CD45RO-negative cells positively selected for CCR7, excluded terminally differentiated effector memory CD45RA+ cells. Sequencing used naive CD8+ T cells sorted from blood. The chain employs TRBV5-8 and TRBJ1-4, with a weak D call TRBD1 (5 bases). The TCR originated in a woman younger than 45 in good health. In nucleotides, the CDR3 is TGTGCCAGCAGCGTAGGCGTGAGGGGTCATGAAAAACTGTTTTTT. Translating gives CASSVGVRGHEKLFF. The full variable domain, rest sourced from reference TRBV5-8 and TRBJ1-4, is EAGVTQSPTHLIKTRGQQATLRCSPISGHTSVYWYQQALGLGLQFLLWYDEGEERNRGNFPPRFSGRQFPNYSSELNVNALELEDSALYLCASSVGVRGHEKLFFGSGTQLSVL.